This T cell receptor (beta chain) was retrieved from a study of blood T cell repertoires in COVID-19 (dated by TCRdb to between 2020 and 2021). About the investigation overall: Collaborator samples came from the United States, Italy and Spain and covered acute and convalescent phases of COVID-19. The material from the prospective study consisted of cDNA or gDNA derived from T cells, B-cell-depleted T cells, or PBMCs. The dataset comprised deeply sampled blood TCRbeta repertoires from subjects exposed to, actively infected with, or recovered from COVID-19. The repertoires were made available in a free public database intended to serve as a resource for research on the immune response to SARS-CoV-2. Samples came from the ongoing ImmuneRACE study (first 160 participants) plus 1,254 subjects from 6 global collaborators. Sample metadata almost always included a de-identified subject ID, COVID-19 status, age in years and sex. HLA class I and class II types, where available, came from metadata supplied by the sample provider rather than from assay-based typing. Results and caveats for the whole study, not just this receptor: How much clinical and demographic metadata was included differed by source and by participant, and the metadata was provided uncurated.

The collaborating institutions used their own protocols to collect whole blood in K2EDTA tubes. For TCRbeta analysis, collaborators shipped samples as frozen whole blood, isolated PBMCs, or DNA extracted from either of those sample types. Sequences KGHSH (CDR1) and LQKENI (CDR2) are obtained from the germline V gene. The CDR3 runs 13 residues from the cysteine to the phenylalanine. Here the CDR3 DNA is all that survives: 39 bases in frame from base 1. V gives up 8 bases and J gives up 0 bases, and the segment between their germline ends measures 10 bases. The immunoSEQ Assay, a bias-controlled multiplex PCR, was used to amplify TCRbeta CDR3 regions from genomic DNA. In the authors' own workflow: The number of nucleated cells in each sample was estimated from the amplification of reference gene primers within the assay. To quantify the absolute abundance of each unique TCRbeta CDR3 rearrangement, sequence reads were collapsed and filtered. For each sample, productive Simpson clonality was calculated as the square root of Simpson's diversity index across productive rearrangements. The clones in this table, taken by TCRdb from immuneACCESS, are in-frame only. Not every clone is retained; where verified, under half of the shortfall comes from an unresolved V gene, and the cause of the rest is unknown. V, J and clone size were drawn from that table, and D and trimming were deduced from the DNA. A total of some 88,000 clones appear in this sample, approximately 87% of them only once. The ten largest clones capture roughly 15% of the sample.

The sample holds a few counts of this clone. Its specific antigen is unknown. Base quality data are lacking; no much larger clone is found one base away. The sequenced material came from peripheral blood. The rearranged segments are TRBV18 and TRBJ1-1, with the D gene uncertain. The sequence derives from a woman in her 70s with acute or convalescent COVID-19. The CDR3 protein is CASGGDMNTEAFF. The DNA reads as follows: TGTGCCAGCGGAGGAGATATGAACACTGAAGCTTTCTTT.